This T cell receptor beta chain was identified during a study of identical twins. Findings of the study overall: Within cord blood, abundant beta clonotypes carried fewer insertions, but memory repertoires showed no such trend. Out-of-frame beta chain sequences displayed weaker excess sharing between twins. Out-of-frame alpha sequences common to twins exhibited a surplus of low generation probability.

This CDR3 spans 16 amino acids. Trimming took off 0 bases at V and 0 bases at J, with 9 bases between the two ends. Germline CDR1 LGHDT, CDR2 YNNKEL (reference sequence). This clonotype was detected many times. Its specificity is unknown. With template switching, a universal primer site was added, and the cDNA carried unique molecular identifiers. TCRdb processed the 5' RACE reads anew with MiXCR; each CDR3 protein has one entry. The repertoire holds some 500,000 distinct CDR3 sequences, with roughly an eighth as singletons. This same sample was also taken into another study, of yellow fever vaccine responses in identical twins.

The chain joins TRBV3-1 to TRBJ2-1; TRBD1 is a possible D gene (6 bases). The receptor was isolated from a woman aged 18-30 years in good health. The sequencing input was CD4+ T cells sorted from blood. The CDR3 sequence is CASSQDQGFSYNEQFF. CDR3 coding DNA: TGTGCCAGCAGCCAAGATCAGGGGTTCTCCTACAATGAGCAGTTCTTC.